The clone carrying this T cell receptor (beta chain) turned up a few times. The antigen is undetermined. The sample originates from a study of T cell repertoires in cytomegalovirus infection. Study in general: TCR beta signatures that were public indicated CMV infection and matching HLA type.

V was pared by 4 bases and J by 0 bases, with 18 bases between. Germline CDR1 reads SEHNR; CDR2 reads FQNEAQ (reference sequence). This CDR3 region has 17 residues. General observations from the study: People with CMV and the relevant HLA were identified by cumulative public TCR beta family frequency. Predominance within the ex vivo response was attributable to HLA-C-restricted CMV-specific TCR beta clonotypes.

From the reads, TCRdb called clonotypes with MiXCR, one entry per CDR3 protein. The sample holds hundreds of thousands of distinct CDR3 sequences, 22% seen once. Input material: CD8+ T cells from PBMCs. The chain combines TRBV7-9 with TRBJ1-2; D gene unclear. The sequence was obtained from a human donor in good health (CMV status not recorded). Some clones in this sample may be carry-over from other donors' samples. The chain's CDR3 is CASSSPYRSAANYGYTF. The DNA of the CDR3 is TGTGCCAGCAGCTCCCCTTACAGATCAGCCGCTAACTATGGCTACACCTTC.